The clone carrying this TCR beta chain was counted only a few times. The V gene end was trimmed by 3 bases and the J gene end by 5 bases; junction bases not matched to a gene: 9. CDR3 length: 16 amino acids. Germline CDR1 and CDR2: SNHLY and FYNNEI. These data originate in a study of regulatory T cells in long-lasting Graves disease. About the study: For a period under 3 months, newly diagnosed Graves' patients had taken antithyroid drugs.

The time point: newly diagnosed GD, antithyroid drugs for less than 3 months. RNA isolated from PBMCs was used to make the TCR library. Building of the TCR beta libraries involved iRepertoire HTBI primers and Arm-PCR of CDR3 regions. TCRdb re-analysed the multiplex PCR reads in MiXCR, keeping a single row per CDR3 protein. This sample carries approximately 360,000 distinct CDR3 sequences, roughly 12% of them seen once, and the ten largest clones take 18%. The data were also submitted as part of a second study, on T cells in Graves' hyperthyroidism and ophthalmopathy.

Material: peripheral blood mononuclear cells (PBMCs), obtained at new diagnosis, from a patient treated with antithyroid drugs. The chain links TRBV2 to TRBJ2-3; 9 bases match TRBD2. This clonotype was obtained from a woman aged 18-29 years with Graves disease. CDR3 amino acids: CASSDLWRGGRDTQYF. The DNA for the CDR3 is TGTGCCAGCAGTGATCTGTGGCGGGGGGGCAGAGATACGCAGTATTTT.